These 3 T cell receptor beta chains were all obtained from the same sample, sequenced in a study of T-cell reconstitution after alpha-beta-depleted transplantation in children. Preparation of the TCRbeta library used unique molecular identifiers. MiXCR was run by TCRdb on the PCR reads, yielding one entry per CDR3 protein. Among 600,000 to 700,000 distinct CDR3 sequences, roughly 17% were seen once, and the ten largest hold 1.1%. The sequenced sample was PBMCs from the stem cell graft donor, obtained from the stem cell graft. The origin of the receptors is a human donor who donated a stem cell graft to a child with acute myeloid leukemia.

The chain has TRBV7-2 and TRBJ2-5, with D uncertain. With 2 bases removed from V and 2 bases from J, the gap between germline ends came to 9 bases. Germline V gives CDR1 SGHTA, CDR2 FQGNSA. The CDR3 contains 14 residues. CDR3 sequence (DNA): TGTGCCAGCAGCTTAACGGGTCCGCAAGAGACCCAGTACTTC. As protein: CASSLTGPQETQYF.

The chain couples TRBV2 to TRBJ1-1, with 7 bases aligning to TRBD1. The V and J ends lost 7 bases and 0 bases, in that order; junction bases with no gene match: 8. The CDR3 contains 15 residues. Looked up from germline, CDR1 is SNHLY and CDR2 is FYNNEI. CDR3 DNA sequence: TGTGCCAGCACTCCCAGGGGGACGGTGAACACTGAAGCTTTCTTT. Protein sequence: CASTPRGTVNTEAFF.

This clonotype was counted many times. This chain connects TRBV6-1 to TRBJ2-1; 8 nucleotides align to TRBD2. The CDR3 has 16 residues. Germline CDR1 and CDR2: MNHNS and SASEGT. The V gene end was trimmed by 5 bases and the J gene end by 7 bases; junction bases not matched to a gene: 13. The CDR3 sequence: CASSQYSGGAGNEQFF. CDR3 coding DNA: TGTGCCAGCAGTCAATACTCCGGGGGGGCCGGTAATGAGCAGTTCTTC.